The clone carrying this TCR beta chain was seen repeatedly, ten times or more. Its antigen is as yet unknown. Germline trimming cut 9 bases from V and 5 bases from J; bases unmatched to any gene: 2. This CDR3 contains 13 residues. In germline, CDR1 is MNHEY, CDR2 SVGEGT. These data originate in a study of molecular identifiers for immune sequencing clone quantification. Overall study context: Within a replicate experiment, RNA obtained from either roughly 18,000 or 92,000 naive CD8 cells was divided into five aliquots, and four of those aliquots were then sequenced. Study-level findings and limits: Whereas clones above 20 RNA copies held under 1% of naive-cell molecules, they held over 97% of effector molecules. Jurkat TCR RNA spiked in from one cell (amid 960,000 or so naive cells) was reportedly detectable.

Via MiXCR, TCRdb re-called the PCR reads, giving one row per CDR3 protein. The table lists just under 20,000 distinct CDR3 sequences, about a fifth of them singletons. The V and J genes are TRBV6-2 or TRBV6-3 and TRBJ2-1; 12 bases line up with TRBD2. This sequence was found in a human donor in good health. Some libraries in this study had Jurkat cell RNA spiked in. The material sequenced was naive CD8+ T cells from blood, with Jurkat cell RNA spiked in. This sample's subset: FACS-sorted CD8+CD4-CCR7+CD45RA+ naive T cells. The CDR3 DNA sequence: TGTGCCAGTGGACTAGCGGGAAACAATGAGCAGTTCTTC. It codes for CASGLAGNNEQFF.